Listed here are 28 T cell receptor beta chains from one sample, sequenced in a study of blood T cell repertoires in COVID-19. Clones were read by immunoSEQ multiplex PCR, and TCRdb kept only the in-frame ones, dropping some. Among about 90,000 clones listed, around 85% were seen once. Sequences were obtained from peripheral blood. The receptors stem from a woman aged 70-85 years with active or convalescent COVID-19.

The CDR3: CASSLYQGQYF. The CDR3 region has the DNA TGTGCCAGCAGCTTATACCAGGGGCAGTACTTC. The chain is built from TRBV7-2 and TRBJ2-7; D possibly corresponds to TRBD1 (5 bases). Trimming cost V 2 bases and J 9 bases, with 8 bases left between them. Germline loops: CDR1 SGHTA, CDR2 FQGNSA. This CDR3 is 11 amino acids long.

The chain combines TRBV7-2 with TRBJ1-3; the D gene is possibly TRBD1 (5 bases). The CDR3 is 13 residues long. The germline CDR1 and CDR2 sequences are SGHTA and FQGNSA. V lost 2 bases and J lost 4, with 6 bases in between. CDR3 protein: CASSLRQGNTIYF. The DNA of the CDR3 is TGTGCCAGCAGCTTACGACAGGGAAACACCATATATTTT. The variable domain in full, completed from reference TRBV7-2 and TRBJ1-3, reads GAGVSQSPSNKVTEKGKDVELRCDPISGHTALYWYRQSLGQGLEFLIYFQGNSAPDKSGLPSDRFSAERTGGSVSTLTIQRTQQEDSAVYLCASSLRQGNTIYFGEGSWLTVV.

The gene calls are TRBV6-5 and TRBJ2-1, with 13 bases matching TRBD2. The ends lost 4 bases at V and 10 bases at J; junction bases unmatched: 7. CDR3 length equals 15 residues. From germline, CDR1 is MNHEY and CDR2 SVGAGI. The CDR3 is CASSSRTSGGNEQFF. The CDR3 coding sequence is TGTGCCAGCAGTTCAAGGACTAGCGGGGGCAACGAGCAGTTCTTC.

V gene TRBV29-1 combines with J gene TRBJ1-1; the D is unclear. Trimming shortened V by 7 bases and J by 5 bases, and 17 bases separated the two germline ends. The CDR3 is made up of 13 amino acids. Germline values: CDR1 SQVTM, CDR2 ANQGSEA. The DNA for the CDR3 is TGCAGCGGAGTGGGTCGGAGTGTTACTGAAGCTTTCTTT. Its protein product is CSGVGRSVTEAFF.

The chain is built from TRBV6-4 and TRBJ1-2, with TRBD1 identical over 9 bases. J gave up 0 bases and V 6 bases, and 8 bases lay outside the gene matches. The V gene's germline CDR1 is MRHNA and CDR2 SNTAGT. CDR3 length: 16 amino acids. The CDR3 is CASSRDRVSSNYGYTF. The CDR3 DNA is TGTGCCAGCAGCCGGGACAGGGTCAGCTCTAACTATGGCTACACCTTC.

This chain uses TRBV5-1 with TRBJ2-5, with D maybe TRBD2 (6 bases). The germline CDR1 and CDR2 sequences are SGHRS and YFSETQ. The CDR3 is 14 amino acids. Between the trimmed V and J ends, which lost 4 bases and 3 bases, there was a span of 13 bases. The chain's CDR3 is CASSGGAEKETQYF. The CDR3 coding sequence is TGCGCCAGCAGCGGCGGGGCAGAGAAAGAGACCCAGTACTTC.

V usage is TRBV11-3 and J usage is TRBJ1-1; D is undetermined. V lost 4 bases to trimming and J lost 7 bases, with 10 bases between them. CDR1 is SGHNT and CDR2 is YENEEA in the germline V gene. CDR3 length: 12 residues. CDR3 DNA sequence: TGTGCCAGCAGCTCCGGTGGGAGTGAAGCTTTCTTT. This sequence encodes CASSSGGSEAFF. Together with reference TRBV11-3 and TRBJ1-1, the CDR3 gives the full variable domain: EAGVVQSPRYKIIEKKQPVAFWCNPISGHNTLYWYLQNLGQGPELLIRYENEEAVDDSQLPKDRFSAERLKGVDSTLKIQPAELGDSAVYLCASSSGGSEAFFGQGTRLTVV.

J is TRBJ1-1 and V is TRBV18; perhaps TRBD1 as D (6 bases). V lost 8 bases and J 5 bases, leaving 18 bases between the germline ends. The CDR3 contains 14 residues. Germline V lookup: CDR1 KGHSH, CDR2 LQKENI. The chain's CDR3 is CASTSGRGNTEAFF. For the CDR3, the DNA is TGTGCCAGCACCTCAGGGAGGGGGAATACTGAAGCTTTCTTT.

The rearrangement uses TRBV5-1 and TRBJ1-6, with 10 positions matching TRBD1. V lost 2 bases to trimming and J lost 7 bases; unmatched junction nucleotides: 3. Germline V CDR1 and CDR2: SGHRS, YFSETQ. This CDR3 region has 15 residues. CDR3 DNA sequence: TGCGCCAGCAGCTTAGGGACAGGGGCAAATTCACCCCTCCACTTT. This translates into CASSLGTGANSPLHF.

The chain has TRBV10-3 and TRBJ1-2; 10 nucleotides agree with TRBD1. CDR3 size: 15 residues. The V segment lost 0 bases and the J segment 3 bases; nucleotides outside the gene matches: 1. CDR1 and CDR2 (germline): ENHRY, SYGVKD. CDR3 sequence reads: CAISESTGGDYGYTF. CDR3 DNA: TGTGCCATCAGTGAGTCGACAGGGGGCGACTATGGCTACACCTTC.

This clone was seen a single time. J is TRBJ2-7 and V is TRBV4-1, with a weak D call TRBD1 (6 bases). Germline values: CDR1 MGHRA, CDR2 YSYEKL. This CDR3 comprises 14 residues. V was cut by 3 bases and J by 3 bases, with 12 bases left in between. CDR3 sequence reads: CASSQRQALYEQYF. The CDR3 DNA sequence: TGCGCCAGCAGCCAGAGACAGGCCCTCTACGAGCAGTACTTC.

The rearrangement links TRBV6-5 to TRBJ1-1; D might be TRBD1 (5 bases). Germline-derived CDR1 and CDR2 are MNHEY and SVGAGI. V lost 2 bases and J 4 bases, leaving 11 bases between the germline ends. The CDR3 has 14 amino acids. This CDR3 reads CASSYHRDSTEAFF. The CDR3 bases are TGTGCCAGCAGTTACCATAGGGACTCCACTGAAGCTTTCTTT.

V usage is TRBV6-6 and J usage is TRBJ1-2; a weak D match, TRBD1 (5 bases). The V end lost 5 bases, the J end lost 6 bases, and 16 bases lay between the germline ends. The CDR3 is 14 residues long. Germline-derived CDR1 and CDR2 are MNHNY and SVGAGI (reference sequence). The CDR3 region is CASSGHRTIDGYTF. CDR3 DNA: TGTGCCAGCAGTGGACACCGGACCATTGATGGCTACACCTTC.

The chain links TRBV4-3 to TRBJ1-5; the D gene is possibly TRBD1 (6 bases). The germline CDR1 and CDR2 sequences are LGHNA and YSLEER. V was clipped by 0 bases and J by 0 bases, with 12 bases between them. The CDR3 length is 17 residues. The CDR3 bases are TGCGCCAGCAGCCAAGACTGGACAGACTATAGCAATCAGCCCCAGCATTTT. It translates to CASSQDWTDYSNQPQHF.

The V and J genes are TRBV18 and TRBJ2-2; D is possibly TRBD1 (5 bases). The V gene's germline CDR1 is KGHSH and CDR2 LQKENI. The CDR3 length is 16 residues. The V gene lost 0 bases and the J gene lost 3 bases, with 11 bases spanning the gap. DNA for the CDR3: TGTGCCAGCTCACCACCGGCAGGGCGCGACACCGGGGAGCTGTTTTTT. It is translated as CASSPPAGRDTGELFF.

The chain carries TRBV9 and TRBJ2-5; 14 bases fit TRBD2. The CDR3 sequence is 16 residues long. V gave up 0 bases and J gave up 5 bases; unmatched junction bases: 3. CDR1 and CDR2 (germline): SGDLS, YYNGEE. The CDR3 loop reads CASSVGGLAGAETQYF. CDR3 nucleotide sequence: TGTGCCAGCAGCGTAGGGGGACTAGCGGGGGCGGAGACCCAGTACTTC.

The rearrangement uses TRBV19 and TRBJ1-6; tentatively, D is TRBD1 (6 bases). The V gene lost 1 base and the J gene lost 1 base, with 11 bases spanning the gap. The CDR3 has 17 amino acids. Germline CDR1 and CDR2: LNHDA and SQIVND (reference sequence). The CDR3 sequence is CASSIGGHRSYNSPLHF. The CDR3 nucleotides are TGTGCCAGTAGTATAGGGGGACACAGATCCTATAATTCACCCCTCCACTTT.

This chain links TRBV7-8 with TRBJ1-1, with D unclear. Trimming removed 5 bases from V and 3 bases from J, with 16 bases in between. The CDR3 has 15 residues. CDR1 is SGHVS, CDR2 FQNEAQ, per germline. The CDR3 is CASSPLSLGDTEAFF. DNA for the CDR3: TGTGCCAGCAGCCCACTCTCCTTGGGAGACACTGAAGCTTTCTTT.

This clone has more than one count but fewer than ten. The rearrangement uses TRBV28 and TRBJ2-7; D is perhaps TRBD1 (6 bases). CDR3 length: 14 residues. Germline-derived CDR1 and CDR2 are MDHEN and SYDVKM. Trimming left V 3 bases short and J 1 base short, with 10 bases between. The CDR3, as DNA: TGTGCCAGCAGTTTGGGACAATGGTCCTACGAGCAGTACTTC. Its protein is CASSLGQWSYEQYF.

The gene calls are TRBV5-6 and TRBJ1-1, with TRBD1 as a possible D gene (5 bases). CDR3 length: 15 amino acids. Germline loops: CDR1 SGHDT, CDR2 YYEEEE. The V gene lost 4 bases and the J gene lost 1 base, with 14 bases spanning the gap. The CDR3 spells CASSRKSTENTEAFF. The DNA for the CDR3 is TGTGCCAGCAGCCGAAAGTCGACAGAGAACACTGAAGCTTTCTTT. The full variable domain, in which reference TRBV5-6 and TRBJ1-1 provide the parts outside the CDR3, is DAGVTQSPTHLIKTRGQQVTLRCSPKSGHDTVSWYQQALGQGPQFIFQYYEEEERQRGNFPDRFSGHQFPNYSSELNVNALLLGDSALYLCASSRKSTENTEAFFGQGTRLTVV.

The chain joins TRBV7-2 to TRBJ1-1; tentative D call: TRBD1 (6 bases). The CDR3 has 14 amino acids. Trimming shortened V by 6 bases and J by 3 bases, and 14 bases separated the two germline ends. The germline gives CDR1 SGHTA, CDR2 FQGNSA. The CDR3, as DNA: TGTGCCAGCAGTAACAGGGATGGGTACACTGAAGCTTTCTTT. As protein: CASSNRDGYTEAFF.

The CDR3 protein is CASSVAVGSNEKLFF. CDR3 nucleotide sequence: TGTGCCAGCAGCGTAGCCGTGGGGAGTAATGAAAAACTGTTTTTT. The chain employs TRBV9 and TRBJ1-4; D gene unclear. The CDR3 contains 15 residues. Trimming removed 0 bases from V and 4 bases from J, with 10 bases in between. Germline V gene lookup returns CDR1 SGDLS and CDR2 YYNGEE.

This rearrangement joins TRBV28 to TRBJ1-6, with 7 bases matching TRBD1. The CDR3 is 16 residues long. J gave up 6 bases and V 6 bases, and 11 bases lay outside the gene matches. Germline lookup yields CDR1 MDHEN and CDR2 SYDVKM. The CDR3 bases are TGTGCCAGCAGACCTTCGACAGGGCGGTTTAATTCACCCCTCCACTTT. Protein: CASRPSTGRFNSPLHF.

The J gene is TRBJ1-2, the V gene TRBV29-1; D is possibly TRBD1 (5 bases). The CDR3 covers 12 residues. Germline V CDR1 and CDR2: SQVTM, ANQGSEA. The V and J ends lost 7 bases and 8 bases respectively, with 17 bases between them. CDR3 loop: CSGDGGLNGYTF. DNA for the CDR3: TGCAGCGGCGACGGGGGGTTGAACGGCTACACCTTC.

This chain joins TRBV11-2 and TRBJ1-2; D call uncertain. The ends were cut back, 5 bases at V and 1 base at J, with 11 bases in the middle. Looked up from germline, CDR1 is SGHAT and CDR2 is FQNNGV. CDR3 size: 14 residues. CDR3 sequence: CASSRGINNYGYTF. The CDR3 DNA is TGTGCCAGCAGCCGAGGGATAAATAACTATGGCTACACCTTC.

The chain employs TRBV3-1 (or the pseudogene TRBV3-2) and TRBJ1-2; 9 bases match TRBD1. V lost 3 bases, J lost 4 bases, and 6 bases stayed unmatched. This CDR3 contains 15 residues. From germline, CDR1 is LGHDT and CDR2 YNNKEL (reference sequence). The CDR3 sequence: CASSQGQGGSYGYTF. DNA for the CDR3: TGTGCCAGCAGCCAGGGACAGGGAGGTAGCTATGGCTACACCTTC.

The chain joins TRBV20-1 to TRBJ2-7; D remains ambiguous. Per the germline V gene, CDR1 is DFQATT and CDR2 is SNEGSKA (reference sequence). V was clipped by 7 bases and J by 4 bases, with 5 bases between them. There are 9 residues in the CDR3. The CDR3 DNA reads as TGCAGTGTATTATACGAGCAGTACTTC. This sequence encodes CSVLYEQYF.

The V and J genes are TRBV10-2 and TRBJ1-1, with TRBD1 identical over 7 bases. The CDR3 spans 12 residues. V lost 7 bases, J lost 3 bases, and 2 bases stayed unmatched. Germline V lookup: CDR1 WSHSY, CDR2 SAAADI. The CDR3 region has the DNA TGCGCCAGCACCCAGGGGGACACTGAAGCTTTCTTT. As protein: CASTQGDTEAFF.